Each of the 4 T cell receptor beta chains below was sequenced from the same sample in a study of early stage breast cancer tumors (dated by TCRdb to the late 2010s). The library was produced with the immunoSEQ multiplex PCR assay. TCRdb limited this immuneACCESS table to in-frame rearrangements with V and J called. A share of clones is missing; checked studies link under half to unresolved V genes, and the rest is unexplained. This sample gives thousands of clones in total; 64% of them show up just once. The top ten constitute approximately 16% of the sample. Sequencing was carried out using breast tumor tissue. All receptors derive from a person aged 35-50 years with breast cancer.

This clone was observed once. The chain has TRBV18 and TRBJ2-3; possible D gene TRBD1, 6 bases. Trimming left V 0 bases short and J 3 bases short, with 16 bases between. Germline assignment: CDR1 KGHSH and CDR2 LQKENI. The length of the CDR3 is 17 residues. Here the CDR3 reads CASSPPSPGQITDTQYF. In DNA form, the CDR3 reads TGTGCCAGCTCACCACCTTCGCCGGGACAAATAACAGATACGCAGTATTTT.

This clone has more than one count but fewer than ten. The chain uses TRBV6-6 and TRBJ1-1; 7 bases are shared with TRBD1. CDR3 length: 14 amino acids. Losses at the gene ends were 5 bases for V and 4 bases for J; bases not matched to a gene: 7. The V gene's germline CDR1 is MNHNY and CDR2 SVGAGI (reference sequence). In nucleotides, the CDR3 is TGTGCCAGCAGTCAGACAGGGCGTTCCACTGAAGCTTTCTTT. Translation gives CASSQTGRSTEAFF.

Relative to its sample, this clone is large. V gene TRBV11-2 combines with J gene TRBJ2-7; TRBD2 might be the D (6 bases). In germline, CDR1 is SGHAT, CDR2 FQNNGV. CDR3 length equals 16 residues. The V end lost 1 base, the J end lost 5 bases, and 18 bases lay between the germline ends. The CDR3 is CASSLGGTARNNEQYF. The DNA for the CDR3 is TGTGCCAGCAGCTTAGGCGGGACCGCCCGAAACAACGAGCAGTACTTC.

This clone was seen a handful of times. The CDR3 is CASSYLGNTEAFF. The CDR3 nucleotides are TGTGCCAGCAGTTACTTGGGGAACACTGAAGCTTTCTTT. The rearrangement joins TRBV6-5 to TRBJ1-1; D gene ambiguous. Germline-derived CDR1 and CDR2 are MNHEY and SVGAGI. The CDR3 has 13 amino acids. The ends were cut back, 1 base at V and 1 base at J, with 4 bases in the middle.